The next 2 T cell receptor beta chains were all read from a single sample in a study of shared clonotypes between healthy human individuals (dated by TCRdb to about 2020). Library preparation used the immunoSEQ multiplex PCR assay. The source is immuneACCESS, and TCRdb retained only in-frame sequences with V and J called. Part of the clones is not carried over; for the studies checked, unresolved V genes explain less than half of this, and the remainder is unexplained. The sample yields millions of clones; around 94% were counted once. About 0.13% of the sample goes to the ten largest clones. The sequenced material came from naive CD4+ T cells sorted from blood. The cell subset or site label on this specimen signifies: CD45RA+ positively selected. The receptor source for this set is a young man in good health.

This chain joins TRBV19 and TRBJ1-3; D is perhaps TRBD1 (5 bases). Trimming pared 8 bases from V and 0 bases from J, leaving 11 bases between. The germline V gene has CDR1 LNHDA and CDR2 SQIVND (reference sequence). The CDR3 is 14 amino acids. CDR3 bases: TGTGCCAGTGGGAGACAGATCTCTGGAAACACCATATATTTT. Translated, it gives CASGRQISGNTIYF.

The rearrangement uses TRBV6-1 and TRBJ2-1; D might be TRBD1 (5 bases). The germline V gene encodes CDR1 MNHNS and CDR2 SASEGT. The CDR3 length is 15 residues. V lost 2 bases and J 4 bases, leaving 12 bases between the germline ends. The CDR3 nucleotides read TGTGCCAGCAGTGAAAGTCAGGGCTATTACAATGAGCAGTTCTTC. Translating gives CASSESQGYYNEQFF.